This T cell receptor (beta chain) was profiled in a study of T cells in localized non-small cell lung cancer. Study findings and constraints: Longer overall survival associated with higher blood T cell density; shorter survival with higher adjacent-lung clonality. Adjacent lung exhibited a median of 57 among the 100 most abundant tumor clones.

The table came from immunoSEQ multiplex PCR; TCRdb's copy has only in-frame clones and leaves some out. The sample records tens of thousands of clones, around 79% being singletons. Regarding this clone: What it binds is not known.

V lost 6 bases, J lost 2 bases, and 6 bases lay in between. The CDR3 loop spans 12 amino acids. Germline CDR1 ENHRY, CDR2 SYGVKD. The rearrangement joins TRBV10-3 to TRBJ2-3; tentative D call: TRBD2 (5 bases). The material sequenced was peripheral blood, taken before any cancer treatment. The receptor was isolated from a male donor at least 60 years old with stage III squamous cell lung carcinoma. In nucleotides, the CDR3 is TGTGCCATCAGCCGGGACACAGATACGCAGTATTTT. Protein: CAISRDTDTQYF.